This T cell receptor (beta chain) emerged from a study of blood T cell repertoires in COVID-19. Study context: Nucleic acid was either cDNA or gDNA, and it came from T cells, B-cell-depleted T cells, or PBMCs.

Germline CDR1 reads MNHEY; CDR2 reads SMNVEV (reference sequence). The ends were cut back, 2 bases at V and 0 bases at J, with 14 bases in the middle. This CDR3 contains 16 residues. The protocol was immunoSEQ multiplex PCR, while the TCRdb copy is restricted to in-frame clones and leaves out a portion. The repertoire includes about 140,000 clones, roughly 84% of them detected once, and around 8% sits in the top ten. The gene calls are TRBV27 and TRBJ2-7, with a tentative D call TRBD2 (6 bases). Material: peripheral blood. This clonotype was obtained from a human donor in a cohort sampled during active COVID-19. This chain's CDR3 is CASSLRLPGSSYEQYF. The CDR3 DNA is TGTGCCAGCAGTTTAAGGCTACCCGGGAGCTCCTACGAGCAGTACTTC.